The rows below give T cell receptor beta chains drawn from one sample of a study of blood T cell repertoires in COVID-19. Here immunoSEQ multiplex PCR was the method, and the copy in TCRdb shows in-frame clones only, minus some. This table has 70,000 or so clones, 80% appearing once. The sample was peripheral blood. The origin of the receptors is a man in his fifties or sixties with COVID-19, enrolled during active disease. Both conserved end residues are part of each CDR3. A D gene is named only where the DNA matches it firmly. The listing skips clone size in some rows; elsewhere it reads once, few, many or a size class.

d_gene: .; abundance: few; j_gene: TRBJ2-1; v_gene: TRBV5-1; CDR3nt: TGCGCCAGCAGCTTGGCGGGGGATGAGCAGTTCTTC; CDR3aa: CASSLAGDEQFF
d_gene: .; abundance: .; j_gene: TRBJ1-1; v_gene: TRBV5-6; CDR3nt: TGTGCCAGCAGCTTGGGACAGTCTACCATGAACACTGAAGCTTTCTTT; CDR3aa: CASSLGQSTMNTEAFF
d_gene: .; abundance: few; j_gene: TRBJ2-6; v_gene: TRBV4-3; CDR3nt: TGCGCCAGCAGCCGGGAGCCCCTGGGCTCTGGGGCCAACGTCCTGACTTTC; CDR3aa: CASSREPLGSGANVLTF
d_gene: TRBD1; abundance: .; j_gene: TRBJ1-1; v_gene: TRBV29-1; CDR3nt: TGCAGCGTTGGAAGGACAGGGAACACTGAAGCTTTCTTT; CDR3aa: CSVGRTGNTEAFF
d_gene: TRBD2; abundance: once; j_gene: TRBJ2-1; v_gene: TRBV11-3; CDR3nt: TGTGCCAGCAGCCAGGGACTAGCGGGAGGTCACTACAATGAGCAGTTCTTC; CDR3aa: CASSQGLAGGHYNEQFF
d_gene: .; abundance: .; j_gene: TRBJ2-2; v_gene: TRBV5-4; CDR3nt: TGTGCCAGCAGCTTGGTACTAAACACCGGGGAGCTGTTTTTT; CDR3aa: CASSLVLNTGELFF
d_gene: .; abundance: .; j_gene: TRBJ2-3; v_gene: TRBV9; CDR3nt: TGTGCCAGCAGCCTACTCGGGACGCAGTATTTT; CDR3aa: CASSLLGTQYF
d_gene: TRBD1; abundance: .; j_gene: TRBJ1-5; v_gene: TRBV28; CDR3nt: TGTGCCAGCAGACGGACAGGGAATCAGCCCCAGCATTTT; CDR3aa: CASRRTGNQPQHF
d_gene: .; abundance: .; j_gene: TRBJ2-5; v_gene: TRBV9; CDR3nt: TGTGCCAGCAGCGTGTTGGGGAGAGACCAAGAGACCCAGTACTTC; CDR3aa: CASSVLGRDQETQYF
d_gene: .; abundance: .; j_gene: TRBJ2-3; v_gene: TRBV6-5; CDR3nt: TGTGCCAGCAGCCCGCGAGGAGAGAGGGCGCAGTATTTT; CDR3aa: CASSPRGERAQYF
d_gene: .; abundance: .; j_gene: TRBJ1-3; v_gene: TRBV18; CDR3nt: TGTGCCAGCTCAACTCAGGGAGGCGGAAACACCATATATTTT; CDR3aa: CASSTQGGGNTIYF
d_gene: TRBD1; abundance: .; j_gene: TRBJ1-5; v_gene: TRBV29-1; CDR3nt: TGCAGCGTGACAGGGCATAGCAATCAGCCCCAGCATTTT; CDR3aa: CSVTGHSNQPQHF
d_gene: .; abundance: .; j_gene: TRBJ2-3; v_gene: TRBV9; CDR3nt: TGTGCCAGCAGCCCAGTACGGGGTCAACTCCCGCAGTATTTT; CDR3aa: CASSPVRGQLPQYF
d_gene: .; abundance: .; j_gene: TRBJ2-4; v_gene: TRBV5-5; CDR3nt: TGTGCCAGCAGCTCCACGGGTGGGAGAAACATTCAGTACTTC; CDR3aa: CASSSTGGRNIQYF
d_gene: .; abundance: .; j_gene: TRBJ2-7; v_gene: TRBV7-2; CDR3nt: TGTGCCAGCAGCCCATCCTACGAGCAGTACTTC; CDR3aa: CASSPSYEQYF
d_gene: .; abundance: .; j_gene: TRBJ2-3; v_gene: TRBV6-4; CDR3nt: TGTGCCAGCAGTGACTTCCCTTCCCCCACAGATACGCAGTATTTT; CDR3aa: CASSDFPSPTDTQYF
d_gene: .; abundance: .; j_gene: TRBJ1-5; v_gene: TRBV28; CDR3nt: TGTGCCAGCAGACGTATCCAGGGATCGCGGCAGCCCCAGCATTTT; CDR3aa: CASRRIQGSRQPQHF
d_gene: .; abundance: .; j_gene: TRBJ1-4; v_gene: TRBV7-2; CDR3nt: TGTGCCAGCAGCTTAGTCGCGGGGAATGAAAAACTGTTTTTT; CDR3aa: CASSLVAGNEKLFF
d_gene: .; abundance: .; j_gene: TRBJ1-1; v_gene: TRBV7-9; CDR3nt: TGTGCCAGCAGCTTAACGGGTCAGACCAACACTGAAGCTTTCTTT; CDR3aa: CASSLTGQTNTEAFF
d_gene: .; abundance: .; j_gene: TRBJ1-5; v_gene: TRBV2; CDR3nt: TGTGCCAGCAAGGGGGGGGGCAATCAGCCCCAGCATTTT; CDR3aa: CASKGGGNQPQHF
d_gene: .; abundance: .; j_gene: TRBJ2-7; v_gene: TRBV9; CDR3nt: TGTGCCAGCAGCGTAATCGAGAACGAGCAGTACTTC; CDR3aa: CASSVIENEQYF
d_gene: .; abundance: once; j_gene: TRBJ2-3; v_gene: TRBV7-3; CDR3nt: TGTGCCAGCAGCTTAAAACTAGAGGGGGTAGATACGCAGTATTTT; CDR3aa: CASSLKLEGVDTQYF
d_gene: TRBD2; abundance: .; j_gene: TRBJ2-7; v_gene: TRBV4-1; CDR3nt: TGCGCCAGCAGCCAAGAAGGGACTAGCGGGAGGGCCGGGTACGAGCAGTACTTC; CDR3aa: CASSQEGTSGRAGYEQYF
d_gene: .; abundance: .; j_gene: TRBJ2-3; v_gene: TRBV19; CDR3nt: TGTGCCAGTAGTGGCGGGACTGGTCCAGATACGCAGTATTTT; CDR3aa: CASSGGTGPDTQYF
d_gene: TRBD1; abundance: .; j_gene: TRBJ1-2; v_gene: TRBV19; CDR3nt: TGTGCCAGTAGTAAACCGGGACAGCTGATTACTAACTATGGCTACACCTTC; CDR3aa: CASSKPGQLITNYGYTF
d_gene: TRBD1; abundance: .; j_gene: TRBJ2-7; v_gene: TRBV5-1; CDR3nt: TGCGCCAGCAGCGTGGGACAGGGGTCTATCTACGAGCAGTACTTC; CDR3aa: CASSVGQGSIYEQYF
d_gene: TRBD1; abundance: .; j_gene: TRBJ2-7; v_gene: TRBV29-1; CDR3nt: TGCAGCGCCCGGGACAGCCACTACGAGCAGTACTTC; CDR3aa: CSARDSHYEQYF
d_gene: TRBD1; abundance: few; j_gene: TRBJ1-2; v_gene: TRBV6-5; CDR3nt: TGTGCCAGCAGTTTCCGTCCGACAGGGCATGGCTACACCTTC; CDR3aa: CASSFRPTGHGYTF